The clone carrying this T cell receptor (beta chain) has a single count. Its antigen is still unknown. TCRbeta libraries were built with three rounds of nested PCR, modified from ARM-PCR. TCRdb redid the calling of the multiplex PCR reads with MiXCR, one entry per CDR3 protein. The table lists 80,000 to 100,000 distinct CDR3 sequences, 80% of them singletons. The template was RNA from unsorted bulk tissue. Distant lung tissue was collected more than 3 cm away from the tumor edge. The germline CDR1 and CDR2 sequences are SGHNT and YYREEE (reference sequence). The CDR3 covers 15 residues. The V segment lost 4 bases and the J segment 9 bases; nucleotides outside the gene matches: 13. The record originates from a study of tumor and adjacent non-tumor tissue in lung cancer. Across the study: Histology: eleven to twelve adenocarcinoma, a couple of squamous cell carcinoma, 1 small cell lung cancer. Patients were aged roughly 30 to 76, 9 to 10 men and a handful of women, stage I to III. General study results and limits: Normal lung showed higher cumulative top 100 clone frequency than tumor. Compared with tumor, normal lung showed significantly lower TCR diversity.

Sequencing used distant non-tumor lung tissue. This clonotype originated in a man aged 55 to 69 with small cell lung cancer. This chain joins TRBV5-4 and TRBJ2-1, with 7 bases identical to TRBD2. DNA for the CDR3: TGTGCCAGCAGCCCCCCCGGACTAGTCAGTGGTGAGCAGTTCTTC. Translation: CASSPPGLVSGEQFF. The variable domain in full, completed from reference TRBV5-4 and TRBJ2-1, reads ETGVTQSPTHLIKTRGQQVTLRCSSQSGHNTVSWYQQALGQGPQFIFQYYREEENGRGNFPPRFSGLQFPNYSSELNVNALELDDSALYLCASSPPGLVSGEQFFGPGTRLTVL.